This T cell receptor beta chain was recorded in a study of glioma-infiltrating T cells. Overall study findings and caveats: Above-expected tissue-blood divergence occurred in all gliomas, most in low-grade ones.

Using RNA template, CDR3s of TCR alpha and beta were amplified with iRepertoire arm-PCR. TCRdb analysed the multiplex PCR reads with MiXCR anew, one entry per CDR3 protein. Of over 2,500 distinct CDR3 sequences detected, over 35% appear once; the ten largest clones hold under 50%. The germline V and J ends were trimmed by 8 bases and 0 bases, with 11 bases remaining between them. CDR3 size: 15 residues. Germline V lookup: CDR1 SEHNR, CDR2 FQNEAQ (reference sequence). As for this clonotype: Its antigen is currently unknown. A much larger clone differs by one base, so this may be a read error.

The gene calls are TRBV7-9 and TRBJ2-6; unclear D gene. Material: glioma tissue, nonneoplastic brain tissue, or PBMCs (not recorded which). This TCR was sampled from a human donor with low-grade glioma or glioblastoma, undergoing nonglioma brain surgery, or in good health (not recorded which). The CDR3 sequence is CASGTCDSGANVLTF. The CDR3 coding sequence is TGTGCCAGCGGAACGTGTGACTCTGGGGCCAACGTCCTGACTTTC.